What follows is one TCR beta chain and its context. Its target is unknown. The data belong to a study of T cell repertoires in cytomegalovirus infection. Study details: A matching HLA type, together with CMV infection, was signaled by public TCR beta signatures.

Findings and limits, study-wide: The study identified carriers of CMV plus the relevant HLA from cumulative public TCR beta family frequency. The ex vivo response was dominated by HLA-C-restricted CMV-specific TCR beta clonotypes.

Trimming cost V 4 bases and J 7 bases, with 5 bases left between them. The CDR3 extends over 11 amino acids. CDR1 is MDHEN, CDR2 SYDVKM, per germline. TCRdb called the reads again in MiXCR, with one record for every CDR3 protein. This sample has around 550,000 distinct CDR3 sequences, with about 30% found just once. The sequenced sample consisted of PBMCs. This chain links TRBV28 with TRBJ1-5; no definite D call. This sequence originates from a human donor in good health (CMV status not recorded). Some clones in this sample may be carry-over from other donors' samples. CDR3 DNA sequence: TGTGCCAGCAGTTCCAGCCAGCCCCAGCATTTT. Encoded protein: CASSSSQPQHF. Full variable domain (rest looked up from reference TRBV28 and TRBJ1-5): DVKVTQSSRYLVKRTGEKVFLECVQDMDHENMFWYRQDPGLGLRLIYFSYDVKMKEKGDIPEGYSVSREKKERFSLILESASTNQTSMYLCASSSSQPQHFGDGTRLSIL.